The entry that follows covers one T cell receptor beta chain sequence. Its antigen remains unknown. This specimen comes from a study of monozygotic twins with inflammatory bowel disease. Study-level points and caveats: Inverse Simpson values showed less TCRbeta diversity in IBD patients than in their healthy co-twins.

Nested PCRs of roughly 15 and 9 cycles, two in total, were run on TCRalpha and TCRbeta cDNA. TCRdb derives one entry per CDR3 protein from the 5' RACE reads, leaving out DNA. The record lists 300,000 to 400,000 distinct CDR3 sequences, of which the ten most abundant hold just over 2.5%. This CDR3 is built from 13 residues. The germline CDR1 and CDR2 sequences are GTSNPN and SVGIG (reference sequence). The receptor comes from a human donor with ulcerative colitis or Crohn's disease, or a healthy co-twin of an affected twin (not recorded which). The chain couples TRBV30 to TRBJ2-2; checking the TCRdb D call of TRBD1 is not possible without DNA. The sequenced material came from blood. This chain's CDR3 is CAWGTANTGELFF.